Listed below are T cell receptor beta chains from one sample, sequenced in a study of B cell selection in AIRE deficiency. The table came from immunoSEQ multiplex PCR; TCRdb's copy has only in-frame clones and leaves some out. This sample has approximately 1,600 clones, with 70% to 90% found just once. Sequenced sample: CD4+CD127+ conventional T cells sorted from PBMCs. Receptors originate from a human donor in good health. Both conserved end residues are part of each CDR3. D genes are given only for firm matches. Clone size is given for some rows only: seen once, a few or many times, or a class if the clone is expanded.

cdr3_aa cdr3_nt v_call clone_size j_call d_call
CASSLVASGGPGELFF TGTGCCAGCAGCTTAGTAGCTAGCGGAGGTCCCGGGGAGCTGTTTTTT TRBV7-2 NA TRBJ2-2 TRBD2
CASSQEGRARRDTGELFF TGCGCCAGCAGCCAAGAAGGAAGGGCCCGAAGGGACACCGGGGAGCTGTTTTTT TRBV4-3 NA TRBJ2-2 NA
CSVRGGQVQETQYF TGCAGCGTTAGGGGCGGACAGGTCCAAGAGACCCAGTACTTC TRBV29-1 NA TRBJ2-5 TRBD1
CASRVRGVSGNEQFF TGTGCCAGCAGAGTAAGGGGAGTCTCGGGGAATGAGCAGTTCTTC TRBV5-6 NA TRBJ2-1 NA
CATSRGVGTYEQYF TGTGCCACCTCCCGAGGGGTCGGGACCTACGAGCAGTACTTC TRBV25-1 few TRBJ2-7 NA
CASSLVGDRALAGYTF TGTGCCAGCAGCTTGGTGGGGGACAGGGCCTTGGCCGGCTACACCTTC TRBV5-6 NA TRBJ1-2 TRBD1
CASSWPLVGANEQFF TGCGCCAGCAGCTGGCCGCTCGTGGGGGCCAATGAGCAGTTCTTC TRBV5-1 NA TRBJ2-1 NA
CASGPRTGSAEQFF TGCGCCAGCGGGCCCCGGACAGGGTCAGCCGAGCAGTTCTTC TRBV5-1 NA TRBJ2-1 TRBD1
CASTAGLGSNQPQHF TGTGCCTCGACGGCCGGGTTAGGCAGCAATCAGCCCCAGCATTTT TRBV6-6 NA TRBJ1-5 NA
CATSVTSGSRETQYF TGTGCCACTTCTGTGACTAGCGGGAGTAGAGAGACCCAGTACTTC TRBV5-4 NA TRBJ2-5 TRBD2
CASSPRQGPGAEAFF TGTGCCAGTAGTCCACGACAGGGGCCTGGCGCTGAAGCTTTCTTT TRBV19 NA TRBJ1-1 TRBD1
CAIRRAGVIPHEQYF TGTGCCATCAGAAGAGCGGGAGTGATCCCCCACGAGCAGTACTTC TRBV10-3 NA TRBJ2-7 TRBD2
CASSHGTSGLRADTQYF TGTGCCAGCAGCCATGGGACTAGCGGTCTGAGGGCAGATACGCAGTATTTT TRBV7-9 NA TRBJ2-3 TRBD2
CASRKQGAEAFF TGTGCCAGCAGGAAACAGGGGGCTGAAGCTTTCTTT TRBV5-5 once TRBJ1-1 TRBD1
CASSHSDSTDTQYF TGTGCCAGCAGCCACTCCGATAGTACAGATACGCAGTATTTT TRBV4-2 NA TRBJ2-3 NA
CASSQLQANYGYTF TGCGCCAGCAGCCAACTCCAAGCTAACTATGGCTACACCTTC TRBV4-1 NA TRBJ1-2 NA
CASSPLRETQYF TGTGCCAGCTCACCGCTCCGCGAGACCCAGTACTTC TRBV18 NA TRBJ2-5 NA
CASSSGTSGSYEQFF TGTGCCAGCAGTTCCGGGACTAGCGGGAGCTATGAGCAGTTCTTC TRBV11-2 once TRBJ2-1 TRBD2
CASSLSYKETQYF TGCGCCAGCAGCTTGTCCTATAAGGAGACCCAGTACTTC TRBV5-1 NA TRBJ2-5 NA
CASSGGHSGNTIYF TGTGCCAGCAGCGGGGGGCATTCTGGAAACACCATATATTTT TRBV28 NA TRBJ1-3 NA
CASSRKQGGGTEAFF TGTGCCAGCAGCCGTAAACAGGGCGGCGGCACTGAAGCTTTCTTT TRBV7-2 NA TRBJ1-1 NA
CASEINFNSGNTIYF TGTGCCAGCGAAATTAACTTTAACTCTGGAAACACCATATATTTT TRBV6-1 NA TRBJ1-3 NA
CASSPGLAGGDTQYF TGTGCCAGCAGTCCGGGACTAGCGGGAGGAGATACGCAGTATTTT TRBV6-4 NA TRBJ2-3 TRBD2
CASRQEPRSYGYTF TGTGCCAGCAGACAGGAACCCAGGTCCTATGGCTACACCTTC TRBV4-2 NA TRBJ1-2 NA
CASSQFRGRNIQYF TGTGCCAGCAGCCAATTCAGAGGGCGGAACATTCAGTACTTC TRBV14 NA TRBJ2-4 NA
CASSPIDRIYGYTF TGTGCCAGCAGTCCTATAGACAGGATTTATGGCTACACCTTC TRBV27 NA TRBJ1-2 NA
CASSIATGNPDTQYF TGTGCCAGTAGTATAGCGACAGGGAATCCAGATACGCAGTATTTT TRBV19 NA TRBJ2-3 TRBD1
CASSWSTGTGGGQYF TGTGCCAGCAGCTGGTCAACCGGGACAGGGGGCGGGCAGTACTTC TRBV7-9 NA TRBJ2-7 TRBD1
CATRSTEQYEQYF TGTGCCACTCGTTCAACCGAGCAGTACGAGCAGTACTTC TRBV6-6 NA TRBJ2-7 NA